Presented here are 2 T cell receptor beta chains from one specimen sequenced in a study of tumor-infiltrating lymphocytes in oesophageal squamous cell carcinoma. TCRdb redid the calling of the PCR reads with MiXCR, one entry per CDR3 protein. Of 15,000 to 20,000 distinct CDR3 sequences in the sample, around 50% were seen once. Specimen: esophageal tumor tissue. The receptor set was obtained from a male donor with esophageal squamous cell carcinoma.

By frequency in the sample, this clonotype is medium-sized (0.01 to 0.1%). The chain is built from TRBV7-2 and TRBJ2-7; 12 bases are a match to TRBD2. The CDR3 covers 14 residues. Germline V gene sequence: CDR1 SGHTA, CDR2 FQGNSA. V shed 2 bases, J shed 7 bases, and the junction held 3 bases outside the gene matches. The CDR3 reads CASSLSLAGGEQYF. The CDR3 nucleotides are TGTGCCAGCAGCTTATCACTAGCGGGAGGTGAGCAGTACTTC.

J is TRBJ2-2 and V is TRBV7-9; D ambiguous. The CDR3 sequence is 14 residues long. Trimming pared 2 bases from V and 4 bases from J, leaving 8 bases between. Germline values: CDR1 SEHNR, CDR2 FQNEAQ (reference sequence). CDR3 region: CASSLHTVTGELFF. As DNA, the CDR3 is TGTGCCAGCAGCTTACACACTGTCACCGGGGAGCTGTTTTTT.